The TCR beta chain under discussion was sequenced for a study of response to subunit inactivated influenza vaccine. One entry per CDR3 protein results from TCRdb running MiXCR on the RT-PCR reads. Of 200,000 to 300,000 distinct CDR3 sequences in the sample, about 12% were seen once. V gave up 0 bases and J gave up 10 bases, with 13 bases separating them. CDR3 length: 14 amino acids. Germline V gives CDR1 SGHRS, CDR2 YFSETQ. Sample: non-naive T cells sorted from PBMCs, taken 14 to 15 days before vaccination. This TCR was recovered from a man aged 50 or older who received an inactivated influenza vaccine. The chain has TRBV5-1 and TRBJ1-4; D is ambiguous. As DNA, the CDR3 is TGCGCCAGCAGCTTGGCGGCAGGAGGAGGAAAACTGTTTTTT. This codes for CASSLAAGGGKLFF.